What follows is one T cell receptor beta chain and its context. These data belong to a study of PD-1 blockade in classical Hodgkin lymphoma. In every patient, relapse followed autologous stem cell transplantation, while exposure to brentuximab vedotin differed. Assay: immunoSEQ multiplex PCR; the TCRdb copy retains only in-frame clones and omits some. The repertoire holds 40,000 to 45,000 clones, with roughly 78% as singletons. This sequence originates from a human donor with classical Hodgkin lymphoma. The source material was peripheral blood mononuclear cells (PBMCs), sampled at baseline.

CDR3 in DNA: TGCAGCGTGACTAGCGGGACAGGGGAAGCCTACGAGCAGTACTTC. This encodes CSVTSGTGEAYEQYF. The chain recombines TRBV29-1 with TRBJ2-7; possibly TRBD2 for D (11 bases). The CDR3 is 15 amino acids. Germline lookup yields CDR1 SQVTM and CDR2 ANQGSEA. The V gene lost 6 bases and the J gene lost 2 bases, with 20 bases spanning the gap.